The source of this T cell receptor (beta chain) is a study of blood T cell repertoires in COVID-19. The data were produced by immunoSEQ multiplex PCR, yet TCRdb's version contains in-frame clones alone and is incomplete. The sample lists approximately 230,000 clones, 86% occurring once. The V end lost 4 bases, the J end lost 6 bases, and 21 bases lay between the germline ends. The germline gives CDR1 LGHDT, CDR2 YNNKEL (reference sequence). This CDR3 contains 17 residues. This chain links TRBV3-1 (or the pseudogene TRBV3-2) with TRBJ2-2; tentatively, D is TRBD2 (6 bases). This clonotype originated in a man aged 40-49 years who had recovered from COVID-19. The sample comprised PBMCs or T cells enriched from blood (not recorded which). CDR3 amino acids: CASSRYSGQRGSGELFF. DNA for the CDR3: TGTGCCAGCAGCCGCTATAGCGGTCAACGAGGGTCCGGGGAGCTGTTTTTT.